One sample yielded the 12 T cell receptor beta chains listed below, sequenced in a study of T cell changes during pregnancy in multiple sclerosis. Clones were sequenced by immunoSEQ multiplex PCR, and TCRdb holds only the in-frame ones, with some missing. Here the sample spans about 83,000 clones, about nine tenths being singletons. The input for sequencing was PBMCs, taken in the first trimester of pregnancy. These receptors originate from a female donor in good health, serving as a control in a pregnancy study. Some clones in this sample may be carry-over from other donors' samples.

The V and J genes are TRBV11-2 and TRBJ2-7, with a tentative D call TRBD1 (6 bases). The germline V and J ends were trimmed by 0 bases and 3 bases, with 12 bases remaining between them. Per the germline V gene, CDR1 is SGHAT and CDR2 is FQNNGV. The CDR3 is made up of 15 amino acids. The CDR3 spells CASSLEVRGFYEQYF. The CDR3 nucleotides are TGTGCCAGCAGCTTAGAAGTCAGGGGATTCTACGAGCAGTACTTC.

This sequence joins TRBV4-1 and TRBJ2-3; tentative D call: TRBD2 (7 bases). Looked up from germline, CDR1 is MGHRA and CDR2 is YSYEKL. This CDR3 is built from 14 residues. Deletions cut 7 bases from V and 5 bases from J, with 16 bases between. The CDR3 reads CASNLGGPKDTQYF. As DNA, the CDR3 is TGCGCCAGCAACCTCGGGGGGCCGAAAGATACGCAGTATTTT.

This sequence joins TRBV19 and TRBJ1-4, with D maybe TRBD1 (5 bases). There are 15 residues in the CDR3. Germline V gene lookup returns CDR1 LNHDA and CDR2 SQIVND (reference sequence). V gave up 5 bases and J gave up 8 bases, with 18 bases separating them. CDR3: CASSPRGPDYEKLFF. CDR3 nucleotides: TGTGCCAGTAGTCCAAGGGGTCCAGATTACGAAAAACTGTTTTTT.

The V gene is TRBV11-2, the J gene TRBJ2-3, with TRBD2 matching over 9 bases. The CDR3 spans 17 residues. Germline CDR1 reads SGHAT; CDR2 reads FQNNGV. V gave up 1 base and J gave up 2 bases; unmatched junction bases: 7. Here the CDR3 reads CASSLGSSGAFTDTQYF. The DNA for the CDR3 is TGTGCCAGCAGCTTAGGTTCTAGCGGGGCCTTCACAGATACGCAGTATTTT.

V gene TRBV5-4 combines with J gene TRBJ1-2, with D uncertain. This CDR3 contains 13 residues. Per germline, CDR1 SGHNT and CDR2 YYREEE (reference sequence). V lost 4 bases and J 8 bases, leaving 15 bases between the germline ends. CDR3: CASSGRESLGYTF. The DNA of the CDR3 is TGTGCCAGCAGCGGTCGGGAGTCCCTAGGCTACACCTTC.

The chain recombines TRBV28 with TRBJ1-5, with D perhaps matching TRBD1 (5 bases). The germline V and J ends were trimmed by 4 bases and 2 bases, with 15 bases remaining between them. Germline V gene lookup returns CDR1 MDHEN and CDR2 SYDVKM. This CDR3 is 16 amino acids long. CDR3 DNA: TGTGCCAGCAGTTCCACCACAACGGGGGGCAATCAGCCCCAGCATTTT. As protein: CASSSTTTGGNQPQHF.

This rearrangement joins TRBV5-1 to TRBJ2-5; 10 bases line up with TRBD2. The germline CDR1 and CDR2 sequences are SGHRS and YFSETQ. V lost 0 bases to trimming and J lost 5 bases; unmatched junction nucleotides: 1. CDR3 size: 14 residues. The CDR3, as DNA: TGCGCCAGCAGCTTGGCTAGCGGGGGTGAGACCCAGTACTTC. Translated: CASSLASGGETQYF.

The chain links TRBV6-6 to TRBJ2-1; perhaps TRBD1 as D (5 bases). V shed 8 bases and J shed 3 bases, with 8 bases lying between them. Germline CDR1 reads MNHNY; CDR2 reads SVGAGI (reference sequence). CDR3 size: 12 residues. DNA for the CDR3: TGTGCCAGCCTCGGACACTACAATGAGCAGTTCTTC. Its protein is CASLGHYNEQFF.

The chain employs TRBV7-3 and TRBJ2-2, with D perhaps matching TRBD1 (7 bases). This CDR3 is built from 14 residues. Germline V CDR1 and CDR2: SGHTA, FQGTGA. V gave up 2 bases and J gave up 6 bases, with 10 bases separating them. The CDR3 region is CASSLQGEAGELFF. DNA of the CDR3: TGTGCCAGCAGCTTACAGGGGGAGGCCGGGGAGCTGTTTTTT.

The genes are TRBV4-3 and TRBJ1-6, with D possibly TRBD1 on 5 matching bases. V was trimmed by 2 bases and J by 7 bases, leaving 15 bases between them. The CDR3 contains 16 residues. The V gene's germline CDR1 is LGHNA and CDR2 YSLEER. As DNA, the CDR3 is TGCGCCAGCAGCCAAAACGGAGGGACGGGCAATTCACCCCTCCACTTT. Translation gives CASSQNGGTGNSPLHF.

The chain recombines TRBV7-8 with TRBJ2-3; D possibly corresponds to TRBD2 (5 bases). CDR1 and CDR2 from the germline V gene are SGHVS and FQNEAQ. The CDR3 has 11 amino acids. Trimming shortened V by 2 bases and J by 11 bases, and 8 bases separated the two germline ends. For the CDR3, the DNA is TGTGCCAGCAGCTTACTAGAGGGGCAGTATTTT. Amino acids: CASSLLEGQYF.

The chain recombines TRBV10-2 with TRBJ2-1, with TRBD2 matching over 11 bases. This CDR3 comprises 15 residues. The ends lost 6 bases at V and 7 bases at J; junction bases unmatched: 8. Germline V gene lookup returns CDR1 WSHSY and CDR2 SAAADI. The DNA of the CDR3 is TGCGCCAGCAGGACTAGCGGGATAGTAGGGAATGAGCAGTTCTTC. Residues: CASRTSGIVGNEQFF.